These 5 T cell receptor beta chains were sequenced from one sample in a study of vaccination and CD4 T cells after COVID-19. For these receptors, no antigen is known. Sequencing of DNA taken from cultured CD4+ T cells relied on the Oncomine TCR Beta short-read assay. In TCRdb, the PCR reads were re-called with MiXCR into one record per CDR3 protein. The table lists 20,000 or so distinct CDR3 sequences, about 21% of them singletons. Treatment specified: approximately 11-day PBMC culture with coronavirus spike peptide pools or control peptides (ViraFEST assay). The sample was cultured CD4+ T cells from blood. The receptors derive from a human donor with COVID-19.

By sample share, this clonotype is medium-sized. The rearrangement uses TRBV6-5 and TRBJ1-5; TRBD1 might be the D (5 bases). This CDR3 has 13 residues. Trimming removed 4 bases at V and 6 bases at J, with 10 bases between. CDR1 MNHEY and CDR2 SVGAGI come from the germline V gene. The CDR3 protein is CASSSDDSQPQHF. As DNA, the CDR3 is TGTGCCAGCAGTTCTGATGACAGTCAGCCCCAGCATTTT.

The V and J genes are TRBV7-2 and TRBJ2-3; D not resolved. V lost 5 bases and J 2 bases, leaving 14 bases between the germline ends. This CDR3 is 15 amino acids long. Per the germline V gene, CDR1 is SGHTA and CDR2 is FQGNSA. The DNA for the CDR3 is TGTGCCAGCAGCCAAGAATTAGTTCTCACAGATACGCAGTATTTT. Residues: CASSQELVLTDTQYF.

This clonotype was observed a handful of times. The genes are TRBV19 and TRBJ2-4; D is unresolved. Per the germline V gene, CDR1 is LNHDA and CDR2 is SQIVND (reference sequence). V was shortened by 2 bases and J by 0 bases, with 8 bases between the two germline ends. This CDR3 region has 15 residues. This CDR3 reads CASSIPNLAKNIQYF. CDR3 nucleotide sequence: TGTGCCAGTAGTATACCTAACTTAGCCAAAAACATTCAGTACTTC.

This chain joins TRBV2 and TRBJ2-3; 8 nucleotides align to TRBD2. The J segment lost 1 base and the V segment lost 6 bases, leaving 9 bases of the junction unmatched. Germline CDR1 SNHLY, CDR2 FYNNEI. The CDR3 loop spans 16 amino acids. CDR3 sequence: CASRGRGGPGTDTQYF. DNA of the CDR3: TGTGCCAGCAGGGGTCGGGGGGGGCCTGGCACAGATACGCAGTATTTT.

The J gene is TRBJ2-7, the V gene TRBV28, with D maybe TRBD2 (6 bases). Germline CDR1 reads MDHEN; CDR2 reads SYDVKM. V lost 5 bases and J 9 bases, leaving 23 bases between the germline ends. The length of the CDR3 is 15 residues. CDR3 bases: TGTGCCAGCAGTCCCCATGGGGCGGGGCAGGGTGGGCAGTACTTC. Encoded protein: CASSPHGAGQGGQYF.